This is a list of T cell receptor beta chains from one sample in a study of blood T cell repertoires in COVID-19. The data were produced by immunoSEQ multiplex PCR, yet TCRdb's version contains in-frame clones alone and is incomplete. The sample has just over 70,000 clones, around nine tenths seen once. Specimen: peripheral blood. The receptor source for this set is a human donor in a cohort sampled during active COVID-19. Each CDR3 is given with its conserved first and last residue. The D gene is left open where the match is weak. The size entry is marked missing in some rows and otherwise reads once, few, many or a size class.

TRBD1	TRBV4-2	NA	TRBJ1-2	TGTGCCAGCAGCGATAATTCAAATACCCTTTCCGGGACAGTTTATGGCTACACCTTC	CASSDNSNTLSGTVYGYTF
NA	TRBV21-1	NA	TRBJ2-2	TGTGCCAGCAGCAAAAGGCAGGGTCGGGCGAACACCGGGGAGCTGTTTTTT	CASSKRQGRANTGELFF
TRBD1	TRBV11-2	NA	TRBJ1-6	TGTGCCAGCAGCTCGCTGACAGGGCCCTATAATTCACCCCTCCACTTT	CASSSLTGPYNSPLHF
NA	TRBV12-3/TRBV12-4	NA	TRBJ1-2	TGTGCCAGCAGTTTGGGGCAGGGGTCTGGCTACACCTTC	CASSLGQGSGYTF
TRBD1	TRBV9	NA	TRBJ1-4	TGTGCCAGCAGCGTAAACCCAGGGGGCGCGTCGACTAATGAAAAACTGTTTTTT	CASSVNPGGASTNEKLFF
TRBD2	TRBV5-5	NA	TRBJ2-7	TGTGCCAGCAGCCCGGAGGGCCTAGCGGGGCTGAGCGAGCAGTACTTC	CASSPEGLAGLSEQYF
TRBD1	TRBV7-8	NA	TRBJ2-7	TGTGCCAGCAGCTTCTACAGGGGCTCCTACGAGCAGTACTTC	CASSFYRGSYEQYF
NA	TRBV5-1	NA	TRBJ2-7	TGCGCCAGCAGCTTGGAACGGGGGAATGACGAGCAGTACTTC	CASSLERGNDEQYF
TRBD2	TRBV11-2	NA	TRBJ2-3	TGTGCCAGCAGCTTATCGTGGGCGGGGGGGCTTGAAGATACGCAGTATTTT	CASSLSWAGGLEDTQYF
NA	TRBV11-2	NA	TRBJ1-1	TGTGCCAGCAGCTCCATACGACAGCGGAACACTGAAGCTTTCTTT	CASSSIRQRNTEAFF
NA	TRBV25-1	NA	TRBJ2-6	TGTGCCAGCAGTGACCGCGGCTCTGGGGCCAACGTCCTGACTTTT	CASSDRGSGANVLTF
NA	TRBV7-2	NA	TRBJ2-1	TGTGCCAGCAGTCCAGGGTCCTACAATGAGCAGTTCTTC	CASSPGSYNEQFF
NA	TRBV6-1	once	TRBJ2-7	TGTGCCAGCAGTGAAGCAGGTAGGAGGACAGACTCCTACGAGCAGTACTTC	CASSEAGRRTDSYEQYF
TRBD1	TRBV7-8	NA	TRBJ1-4	TGTGCCAGCAGCACCGACAGGGGTAATGAAAAACTGTTTTTT	CASSTDRGNEKLFF
TRBD2	TRBV9	NA	TRBJ2-7	TGTGCCAGCAGCGTAGCGGCGGGGGGGCCCTCCTACGAGCAGTACTTC	CASSVAAGGPSYEQYF
NA	TRBV11-2	NA	TRBJ2-7	TGTGCCAGCAGCTTATCCAGGGGCAGGTCCTACTACGAGCAGTACTTC	CASSLSRGRSYYEQYF
NA	TRBV9	NA	TRBJ1-2	TGTGCCAGCAGCGGGACAATTAACTATGGCTACACCTTC	CASSGTINYGYTF
NA	TRBV3-1/TRBV3-2	NA	TRBJ1-2	TGTGCCAGCAGCCAAGAGTCTGGGGTCGGGCAGCACAGGGCACCCGACTATGGCTACACCTTC	CASSQESGVGQHRAPDYGYTF
NA	TRBV7-6	NA	TRBJ2-1	TGTGCCACCTCTTCGGACTCGAGCTCCTACAATGAGCAGTTCTTC	CATSSDSSSYNEQFF
NA	TRBV29-1	NA	TRBJ1-2	TGCAGCGTTGACAGGGGAAACTATGGCTACACCTTC	CSVDRGNYGYTF
NA	TRBV6-5	NA	TRBJ2-7	TGTGCCAGCGGGGACTCCCTTGAGTTCTACGAGCAGTACTTC	CASGDSLEFYEQYF
NA	TRBV27	NA	TRBJ1-5	TGTGCCAGCAGGCGGTCAAAAAATCAGCCCCAGCATTTT	CASRRSKNQPQHF
NA	TRBV2	NA	TRBJ1-4	TGTGCCAGCAGCCCCCTCTCGGGGGTGAGTAATGAAAAACTGTTTTTT	CASSPLSGVSNEKLFF
TRBD2	TRBV7-3	NA	TRBJ2-7	TGTGCCAGCAGTCCTAGCGGGGCTTCCTACGAGCAGTACTTC	CASSPSGASYEQYF
NA	TRBV5-5	NA	TRBJ1-1	TGTGCCAGCAGCTTGGGACTTAACACTGAAGCTTTCTTT	CASSLGLNTEAFF
TRBD1	TRBV13	NA	TRBJ2-7	TGTGCCAGCAGCTTCCCCGGACAGGGCGAGCAGTACTTC	CASSFPGQGEQYF
TRBD1	TRBV9	NA	TRBJ1-1	TGTGCCAGCAGCCCGCGGACAGGGCCTGAAGCTTTCTTT	CASSPRTGPEAFF
TRBD2	TRBV10-3	NA	TRBJ2-7	TGTGCCATCAGTGAGTTTGGACTAGAAACTGACGAGCAGTACTTC	CAISEFGLETDEQYF
TRBD1	TRBV27	few	TRBJ1-1	TGTGCCAGCAGTTTTCACAGGGGGCATGGGACTGAAGCTTTCTTT	CASSFHRGHGTEAFF
NA	TRBV6-4	NA	TRBJ1-1	TGTGCCAGCAGTTTCAGGGAGAACACTGAAGCTTTCTTT	CASSFRENTEAFF
NA	TRBV5-6	NA	TRBJ2-7	TGTGCCAGCAGCTTAGGGGGAGCCACCTACGAGCAGTACTTC	CASSLGGATYEQYF
NA	TRBV7-3	NA	TRBJ2-7	TGTGCCAGCAGCTTAGGCCCATCTTCCTACGAGCAGTACTTC	CASSLGPSSYEQYF
NA	TRBV5-1	NA	TRBJ2-7	TGCGCCAGCAGCTTGGCGGCCGGGACACTCTACGAGCAGTACTTC	CASSLAAGTLYEQYF
TRBD1	TRBV11-2	NA	TRBJ2-7	TGTGCCAGCAGCTTAGGAGACAGGGATTCCTACGAGCAGTACTTC	CASSLGDRDSYEQYF
TRBD1	TRBV5-1	NA	TRBJ2-7	TGCGCCAGCAGCTCAGGGGACAGCTCCTACGAGCAGTACTTC	CASSSGDSSYEQYF
NA	TRBV11-2	NA	TRBJ1-2	TGTGCCAGCAGCCCCGGAGGGTATGGCTACACCTTC	CASSPGGYGYTF
NA	TRBV2	NA	TRBJ2-6	TGTGCCAGCCAGCCAGGGCCTGGGGCCAACGTCCTGACTTTC	CASQPGPGANVLTF
NA	TRBV7-2	NA	TRBJ2-2	TGTGCCAGCAGCTTGACAGGATTTGATCCCACCGGGGAGCTGTTTTTT	CASSLTGFDPTGELFF
NA	TRBV12-5	NA	TRBJ1-1	TGTGCTAGTGGCCTGGGGAGGGGGAACACTGAAGCTTTCTTT	CASGLGRGNTEAFF
TRBD2	TRBV5-5	NA	TRBJ2-7	TGTGCCAGCAGACTAGCGGGGGGGTACGAGCAGTACTTC	CASRLAGGYEQYF
TRBD1	TRBV9	NA	TRBJ1-1	TGTGCCAGCAGTGGGGGACAGGGGCACCCTGAAGCTTTCTTT	CASSGGQGHPEAFF
TRBD1	TRBV6-1	NA	TRBJ1-2	TGTGCCAGCAGTGAGTTCGAGGACAGGACGTGGGGGGGCTACACCTTC	CASSEFEDRTWGGYTF
TRBD1	TRBV19	NA	TRBJ1-2	TGTGCCAGTAGTCAGGACAGGGGGATTAACTATGGCTACACCTTC	CASSQDRGINYGYTF
NA	TRBV21-1	NA	TRBJ1-2	TGTGCCAGCGACAAGACAGTTCAAAATGGCTACACCTTC	CASDKTVQNGYTF
NA	TRBV5-5	NA	TRBJ1-2	TGTGCCAGCAGCTTGGATACAGACAGACTCTATGGCTACACCTTC	CASSLDTDRLYGYTF
TRBD1	TRBV18	NA	TRBJ1-2	TGTGCCAGCTCACCACCAGGGGGACAGGGCGGCGGCTATGGCTACACCTTC	CASSPPGGQGGGYGYTF
NA	TRBV19	NA	TRBJ1-1	TGTGCCACCTCCCCAGGAACCGAAGCTTTCTTT	CATSPGTEAFF
NA	TRBV4-2	NA	TRBJ1-4	TGTGCCAGCAGCCAAGTATCGTCGGGGGTAGGCGAAAAACTGTTTTTT	CASSQVSSGVGEKLFF
NA	TRBV6-2/TRBV6-3	NA	TRBJ2-5	TGTGCCAGCAGTCAATACAGGGAAGAGACCCAGTACTTC	CASSQYREETQYF
TRBD1	TRBV19	NA	TRBJ2-5	TGTGCCAGTAAAAAAGGGGGGGGACAGGGTGAGGAGACCCAGTACTTC	CASKKGGGQGEETQYF
TRBD1	TRBV13	NA	TRBJ2-7	TGTGCCAGCAGCTTGGGGCAGGGGGTCTCCTCCGAGCAGTACTTC	CASSLGQGVSSEQYF
NA	TRBV2	NA	TRBJ2-7	TGTGCCAGCAGTTACAGGGTCATAGACGAGCAGTACTTC	CASSYRVIDEQYF
NA	TRBV4-1	few	TRBJ2-7	TGCGCCAGCAGCCCCTTGGAGGCCGGCTACGAGCAGTACTTC	CASSPLEAGYEQYF
NA	TRBV29-1	NA	TRBJ1-2	TGCAGCGTTGAAGGGCATCATGGCTACACCTTC	CSVEGHHGYTF
NA	TRBV27	NA	TRBJ1-5	TGTGCCAGCAGTCCTCTCGGGATGGCTAGCAATCAGCCCCAGCATTTT	CASSPLGMASNQPQHF
NA	TRBV29-1	once	TRBJ1-1	TGCAGCGGGGGGCGGGAGAGCACTGAAGCTTTCTTT	CSGGRESTEAFF
NA	TRBV27	NA	TRBJ2-7	TGTGCCAGCAGATCAGGAGGAGGAGAGCAGTACTTC	CASRSGGGEQYF
TRBD1	TRBV30	NA	TRBJ1-2	TGTGCCTACCCACAGGGGGACTATGGCTACACCTTC	CAYPQGDYGYTF
TRBD1	TRBV27	few	TRBJ2-7	TGTGCCAGCAGTTGGGGACAGGGCAACGAGCAGTACTTC	CASSWGQGNEQYF
TRBD1	TRBV6-5	NA	TRBJ1-1	TGTGCCAGCAGGGATACAGGGGCCACTGAAGCTTTCTTT	CASRDTGATEAFF